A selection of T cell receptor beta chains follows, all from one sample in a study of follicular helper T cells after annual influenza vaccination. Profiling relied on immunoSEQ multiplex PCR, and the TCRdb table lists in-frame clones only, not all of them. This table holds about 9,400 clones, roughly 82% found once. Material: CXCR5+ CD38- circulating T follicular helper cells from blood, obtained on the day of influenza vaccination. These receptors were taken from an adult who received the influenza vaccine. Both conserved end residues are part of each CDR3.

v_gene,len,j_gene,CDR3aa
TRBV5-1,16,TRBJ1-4,CASSFGQGARGEKLFF
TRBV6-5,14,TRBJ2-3,CASRRQFWQDTQYF
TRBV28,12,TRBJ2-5,CASSSEQETQYF
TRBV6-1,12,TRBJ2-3,CASSVILDTQYF
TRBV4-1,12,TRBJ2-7,CASSVGLGEQYF
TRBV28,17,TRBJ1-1,CASSPAGQGTSNTEAFF
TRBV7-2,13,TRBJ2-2,CASSRPGTGELFF
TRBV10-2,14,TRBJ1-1,CASSGSGQNTEAFF
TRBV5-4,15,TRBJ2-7,CASSLKAGGPYEQYF
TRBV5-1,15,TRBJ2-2,CASSLKQPNTGELFF
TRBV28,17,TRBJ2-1,CASQTSGRAWGNNEQFF
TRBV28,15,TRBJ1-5,CASSFARASNQPQHF
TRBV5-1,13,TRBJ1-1,CASSQQGEGEAFF
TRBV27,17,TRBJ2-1,CASSPKTSGRNYNEQFF
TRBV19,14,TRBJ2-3,CASSIGYDTDTQYF
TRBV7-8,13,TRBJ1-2,CASSSGTGGMFTF
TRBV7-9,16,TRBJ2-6,CASSLGLDSGANVLTF
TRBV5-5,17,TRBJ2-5,CASSLTGLAGLQETQYF
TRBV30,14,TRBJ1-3,CAWGDPSSGNTIYF
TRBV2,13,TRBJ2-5,CASSGRGAETQYF
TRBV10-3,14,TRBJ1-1,CAISAGPLNTEAFF
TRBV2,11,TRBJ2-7,CASSENYEQYF
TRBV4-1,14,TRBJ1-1,CASSQDNGGTEAFF
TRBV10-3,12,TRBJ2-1,CAISESRDEQFF
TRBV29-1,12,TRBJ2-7,CSVVLGEHLQYF
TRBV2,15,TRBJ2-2,CASRSVRANTGELFF
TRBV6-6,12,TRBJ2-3,CASSTVGDTQYF
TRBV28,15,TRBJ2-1,CASSLRTRGYNEQFF
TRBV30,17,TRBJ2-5,CAWSALAGGPGRETQYF
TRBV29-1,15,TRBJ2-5,CSVDPTSGTQETQYF
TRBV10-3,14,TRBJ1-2,CAISESGQGYGYTF
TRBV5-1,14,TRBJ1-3,CASSYQGNGNTIYF
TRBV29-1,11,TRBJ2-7,CSAGADYEQYF
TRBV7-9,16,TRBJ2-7,CASSPGAGLAGYEQYF
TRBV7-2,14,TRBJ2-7,CASSLDTGGGIQYF
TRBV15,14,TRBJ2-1,CATSRGSAYNEQFF
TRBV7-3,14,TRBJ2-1,CASSLMAGVDEQFF
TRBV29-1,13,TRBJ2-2,CSVDEKSTGELFF
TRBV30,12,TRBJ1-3,CAWRLSGNTIYF
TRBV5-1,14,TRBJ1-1,CASSLVGGNLKAFF
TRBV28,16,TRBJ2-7,CASSSPGQGHAYEQYF
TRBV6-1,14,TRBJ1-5,CASSQNPRYQPQHF
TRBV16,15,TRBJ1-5,CASSQRGGGNQPQHF
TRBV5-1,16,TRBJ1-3,CASSLGYRSSGNTIYF
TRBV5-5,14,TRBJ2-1,CASSRTSGRNEQFF
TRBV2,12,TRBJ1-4,CASKQAGEKLFF
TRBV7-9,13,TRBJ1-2,CASSLGGRWQGAF
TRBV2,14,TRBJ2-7,CASSAQTGGGEQYF
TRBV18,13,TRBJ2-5,CASSQGLIETQYF
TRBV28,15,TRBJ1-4,CASSLSVAGVGKLFF
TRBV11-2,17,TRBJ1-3,CASSFTWGYSSGNTIYF
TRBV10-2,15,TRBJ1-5,CASSDKQGGNQPQHF
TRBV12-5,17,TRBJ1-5,CASGLGTGGHSNQPQHF
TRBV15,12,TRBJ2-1,CATSLSGNEQFF
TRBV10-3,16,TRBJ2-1,CAISSKSERSYNEQFF
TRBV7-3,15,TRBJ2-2,CASSGRGLDTGELFF
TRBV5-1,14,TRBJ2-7,CASSLGIQRHEQYF
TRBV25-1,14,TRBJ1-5,CASSEQGGDQPQHF
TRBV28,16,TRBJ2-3,CASSLSGVYGTDTQYF